This T cell receptor (beta chain) stems from a study of CD4 and CD8 cells across lung adenocarcinoma regions. V dropped 2 bases and J dropped 8 bases, with 6 bases sitting between them. The length of the CDR3 is 11 residues. The germline gives CDR1 MNHNS, CDR2 SASEGT. The patients had localized lung adenocarcinoma, a non-small cell subtype. TCRdb reanalysed the PCR reads using MiXCR and keeps one entry per CDR3 protein. The sample lists about 23,000 distinct CDR3 sequences; over 40% were seen once. The TCR originated in a male donor with lung adenocarcinoma. The CD4 and CD8 labels of this study may be unreliable. The chain links TRBV6-1 to TRBJ2-5; no definite D call. The specimen sequenced was CD4+ T cells from the center of a lung tumor. CDR3 in amino acids: CASSEKDTQYF. The CDR3 DNA reads as TGTGCCAGCAGTGAAAAGGATACCCAGTACTTC.